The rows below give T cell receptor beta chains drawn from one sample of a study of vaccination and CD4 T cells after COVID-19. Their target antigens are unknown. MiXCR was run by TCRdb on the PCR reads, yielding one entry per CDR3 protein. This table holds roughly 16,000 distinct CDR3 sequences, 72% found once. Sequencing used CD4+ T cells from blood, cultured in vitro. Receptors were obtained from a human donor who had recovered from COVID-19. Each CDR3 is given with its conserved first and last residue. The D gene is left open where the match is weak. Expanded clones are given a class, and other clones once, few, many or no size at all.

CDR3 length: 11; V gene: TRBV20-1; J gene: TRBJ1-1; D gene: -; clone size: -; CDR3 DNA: TGCAGCGGGGCTGGGGAGTCCGGAGCTTTCTTT; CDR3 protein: CSGAGESGAFF
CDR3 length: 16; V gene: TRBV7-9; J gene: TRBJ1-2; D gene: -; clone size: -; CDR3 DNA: TGTGCCAGCAGCTTAGTCCCCCAGGTCCCTAACTATGGCTACACCTTC; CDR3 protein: CASSLVPQVPNYGYTF
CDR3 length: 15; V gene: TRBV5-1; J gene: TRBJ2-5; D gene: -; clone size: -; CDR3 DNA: TGCGCCAGCAGCGGTTTCTCACAGGGTCAAGAGACCCAGTACTTC; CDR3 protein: CASSGFSQGQETQYF
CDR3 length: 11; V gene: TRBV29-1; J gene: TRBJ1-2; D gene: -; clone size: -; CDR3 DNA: TGCAGCGTTGAAGGAGGTGGTGGCTACACCTTC; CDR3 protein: CSVEGGGGYTF
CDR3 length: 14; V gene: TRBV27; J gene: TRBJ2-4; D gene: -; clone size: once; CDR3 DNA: TGTGCCAGCAGTTTATTGGGTACCAAAAACATTCAGTACTTC; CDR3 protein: CASSLLGTKNIQYF
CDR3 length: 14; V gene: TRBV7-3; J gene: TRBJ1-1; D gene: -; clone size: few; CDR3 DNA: TGTGCCAGCAGCTTAGTACCAATGAACACTGAAGCTTTCTTT; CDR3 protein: CASSLVPMNTEAFF
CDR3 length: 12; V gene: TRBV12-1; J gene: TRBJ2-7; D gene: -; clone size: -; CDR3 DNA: TGTGCCAGCAGCACCGACACCGGGGAGCAGTACTTC; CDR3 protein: CASSTDTGEQYF
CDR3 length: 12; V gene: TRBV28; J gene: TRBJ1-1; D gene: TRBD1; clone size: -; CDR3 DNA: TGTGCCAGTAAGACAGGGAGCACTGAAGCTTTCTTT; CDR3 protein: CASKTGSTEAFF
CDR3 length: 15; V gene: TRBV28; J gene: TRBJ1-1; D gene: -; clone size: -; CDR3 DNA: TGTGCCAGCACCATACCCCAGGCCCGAAACACTGAAGCTTTCTTT; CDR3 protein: CASTIPQARNTEAFF
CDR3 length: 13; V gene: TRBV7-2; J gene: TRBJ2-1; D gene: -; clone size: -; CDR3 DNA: TGTGCCAGCAGCTTAGCCCGACAAAGTGAGCAGTTCTTC; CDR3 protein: CASSLARQSEQFF
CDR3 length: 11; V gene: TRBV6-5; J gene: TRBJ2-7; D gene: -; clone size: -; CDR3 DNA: TGTGCCAGCAGCTACCCCCCCGAGCAGTACTTC; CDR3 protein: CASSYPPEQYF
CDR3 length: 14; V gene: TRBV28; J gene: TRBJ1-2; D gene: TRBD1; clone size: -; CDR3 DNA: TGTGCCAGCAGGACAGGGGGCTTTACCTATGGCTACACCTTC; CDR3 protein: CASRTGGFTYGYTF
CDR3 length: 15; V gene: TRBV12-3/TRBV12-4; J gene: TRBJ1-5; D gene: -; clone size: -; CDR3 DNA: TGTGCCAGCAGTCCGGCGCGGGGCGGCAATCAGCCCCAGCATTTT; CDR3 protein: CASSPARGGNQPQHF
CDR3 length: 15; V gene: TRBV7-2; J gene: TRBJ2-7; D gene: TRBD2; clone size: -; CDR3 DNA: TGTGCCAGCAGCTTAGGGCTAGCGGGAATCTACGAGCAGTACTTC; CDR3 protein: CASSLGLAGIYEQYF
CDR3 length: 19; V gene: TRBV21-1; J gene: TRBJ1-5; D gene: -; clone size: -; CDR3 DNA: TGTGCCAGCACCAACGAGCCCGACAGGCAAAAAGATGTCAATCAGCCCCAGCATTTT; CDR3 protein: CASTNEPDRQKDVNQPQHF
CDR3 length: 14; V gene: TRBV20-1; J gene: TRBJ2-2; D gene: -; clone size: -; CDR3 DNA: TGCAGTGCCCCATACAGCGCGAACACCGGGGAGCTGTTTTTT; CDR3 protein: CSAPYSANTGELFF